This T cell receptor (beta chain) was retrieved from a study of T cell changes during pregnancy in multiple sclerosis. Produced via immunoSEQ multiplex PCR; TCRdb's table is partial and in-frame only. Of around 130,000 clones listed, about 94% are singletons. The TCR comes from a female donor with multiple sclerosis, enrolled in a pregnancy study. The sample was peripheral blood, taken before pregnancy.

As DNA, the CDR3 is TGTGCCAGCAGCCCTGGGACAGGGCGGGCCGGGGAGCTGTTTTTT. Its translation is CASSPGTGRAGELFF. The chain links TRBV7-9 to TRBJ2-2; the match to TRBD1 covers 9 bases. The CDR3 has 15 residues. After removal of 5 bases from V and 6 bases from J, the junction contained 7 bases not matched to a gene. Germline V gives CDR1 SEHNR, CDR2 FQNEAQ (reference sequence). Looking up the rest from reference TRBV7-9 and TRBJ2-2 gives the full variable domain: DTGVSQNPRHKITKRGQNVTFRCDPISEHNRLYWYRQTLGQGPEFLTYFQNEAQLEKSRLLSDRFSAERPKGSFSTLEIQRTEQGDSAMYLCASSPGTGRAGELFFGEGSRLTVL.